This T cell receptor (beta chain) is from a study of blood T cell repertoires in COVID-19. Study-wide context: Sources were T cells, B-cell-depleted T cells, or PBMCs; the material itself was cDNA or gDNA.

In the original workflow: It was from reference gene primer amplification that nucleated cell counts were estimated. Generated by immunoSEQ multiplex PCR, the TCRdb table keeps only in-frame clones and is missing some. The DNA gave D and trimming, while V, J and clone size come from that table. The table lists around 240,000 clones, around 89% of them singletons. All enrollees were roughly 18 to 100 years old and from fewer than 30 US areas. People in the exposed group encountered a COVID-19 case within 2 weeks before entering the study. The sequencing input was PBMCs or T cells enriched from blood (not recorded which). This clonotype originated in a man aged 45-65 years who had been exposed to COVID-19.

CDR3 sequence (DNA): TGTGCCAGCAGTCTTGCCGGACTTCTTCGACAAGAGACCCAGTACTTC. It is translated as CASSLAGLLRQETQYF. The chain couples TRBV2 to TRBJ2-5, with D tentatively TRBD2 (5 bases). With 5 bases removed from V and 2 bases from J, the gap between germline ends came to 18 bases. From germline, CDR1 is SNHLY and CDR2 FYNNEI. This CDR3 region has 16 residues.